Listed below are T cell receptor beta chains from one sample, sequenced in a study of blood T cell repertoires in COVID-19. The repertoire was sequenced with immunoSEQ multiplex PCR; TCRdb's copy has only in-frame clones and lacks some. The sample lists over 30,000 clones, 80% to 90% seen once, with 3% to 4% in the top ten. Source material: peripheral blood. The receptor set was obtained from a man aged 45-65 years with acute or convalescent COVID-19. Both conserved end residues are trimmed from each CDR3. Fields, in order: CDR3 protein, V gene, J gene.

cdr3_aa: ASSSLDRVEGYT
v_call: TRBV7-9
j_call: TRBJ1-2

cdr3_aa: ATSRGTGSANYGYT
v_call: TRBV15
j_call: TRBJ1-2

cdr3_aa: AISDRGGHRRSYEQY
v_call: TRBV10-3
j_call: TRBJ2-7

cdr3_aa: ASSQAWRTSSGTDTQY
v_call: TRBV4-2
j_call: TRBJ2-3

cdr3_aa: SASSGTVSGPYEQY
v_call: TRBV20-1
j_call: TRBJ2-7

cdr3_aa: ASGHDRPAKNIQY
v_call: TRBV12-5
j_call: TRBJ2-4

cdr3_aa: SVEGGQGRANEKLF
v_call: TRBV29-1
j_call: TRBJ1-4

cdr3_aa: ASSLALFGSDDGNQPQH
v_call: TRBV7-8
j_call: TRBJ1-5

cdr3_aa: AISIRGIETQY
v_call: TRBV10-3
j_call: TRBJ2-5

cdr3_aa: ASSERGGNTGELF
v_call: TRBV6-4
j_call: TRBJ2-2

cdr3_aa: AISGDSANYEQY
v_call: TRBV10-3
j_call: TRBJ2-7

cdr3_aa: AWSSGQGAGTDGYT
v_call: TRBV30
j_call: TRBJ1-2

cdr3_aa: ASNWRQGLYLLRGYRGAV
v_call: TRBV2
j_call: TRBJ2-2

cdr3_aa: ASSEPRLAGGPSRGYNEQF
v_call: TRBV2
j_call: TRBJ2-1

cdr3_aa: ASSLGLAGGQSDTQY
v_call: TRBV4-1
j_call: TRBJ2-3

cdr3_aa: ASSDPGTSGSYEQY
v_call: TRBV6-1
j_call: TRBJ2-7

cdr3_aa: ASSLRGGRSSYNSPLH
v_call: TRBV11-2
j_call: TRBJ1-6

cdr3_aa: ASSEGGGAEDTQY
v_call: TRBV3-1/TRBV3-2
j_call: TRBJ2-3

cdr3_aa: ASRYLPGQGYGYT
v_call: TRBV6-5
j_call: TRBJ1-2

cdr3_aa: ASSSPPNTEAF
v_call: TRBV5-6
j_call: TRBJ1-1

cdr3_aa: SVKSGTANTGELF
v_call: TRBV29-1
j_call: TRBJ2-2

cdr3_aa: ASSSVSYEQY
v_call: TRBV7-9
j_call: TRBJ2-7

cdr3_aa: ASSWLGEATTDTQY
v_call: TRBV6-6
j_call: TRBJ2-3

cdr3_aa: ASSDGGDEIYEQY
v_call: TRBV6-1
j_call: TRBJ2-7

cdr3_aa: ASSLRESSGANVLT
v_call: TRBV5-1
j_call: TRBJ2-6

cdr3_aa: ASTRLLLAGLLYEQY
v_call: TRBV10-1
j_call: TRBJ2-7

cdr3_aa: ASRGQGARNSPLH
v_call: TRBV27
j_call: TRBJ1-6

cdr3_aa: ASSPYGAGSTQETQY
v_call: TRBV4-1
j_call: TRBJ2-5

cdr3_aa: ASRTVRPNEKLF
v_call: TRBV28
j_call: TRBJ1-4

cdr3_aa: ASSLRGYVEETQY
v_call: TRBV9
j_call: TRBJ2-5

cdr3_aa: ASSFGPNYGYT
v_call: TRBV27
j_call: TRBJ1-2

cdr3_aa: AGRAGGPLNEQF
v_call: TRBV6-5
j_call: TRBJ2-1